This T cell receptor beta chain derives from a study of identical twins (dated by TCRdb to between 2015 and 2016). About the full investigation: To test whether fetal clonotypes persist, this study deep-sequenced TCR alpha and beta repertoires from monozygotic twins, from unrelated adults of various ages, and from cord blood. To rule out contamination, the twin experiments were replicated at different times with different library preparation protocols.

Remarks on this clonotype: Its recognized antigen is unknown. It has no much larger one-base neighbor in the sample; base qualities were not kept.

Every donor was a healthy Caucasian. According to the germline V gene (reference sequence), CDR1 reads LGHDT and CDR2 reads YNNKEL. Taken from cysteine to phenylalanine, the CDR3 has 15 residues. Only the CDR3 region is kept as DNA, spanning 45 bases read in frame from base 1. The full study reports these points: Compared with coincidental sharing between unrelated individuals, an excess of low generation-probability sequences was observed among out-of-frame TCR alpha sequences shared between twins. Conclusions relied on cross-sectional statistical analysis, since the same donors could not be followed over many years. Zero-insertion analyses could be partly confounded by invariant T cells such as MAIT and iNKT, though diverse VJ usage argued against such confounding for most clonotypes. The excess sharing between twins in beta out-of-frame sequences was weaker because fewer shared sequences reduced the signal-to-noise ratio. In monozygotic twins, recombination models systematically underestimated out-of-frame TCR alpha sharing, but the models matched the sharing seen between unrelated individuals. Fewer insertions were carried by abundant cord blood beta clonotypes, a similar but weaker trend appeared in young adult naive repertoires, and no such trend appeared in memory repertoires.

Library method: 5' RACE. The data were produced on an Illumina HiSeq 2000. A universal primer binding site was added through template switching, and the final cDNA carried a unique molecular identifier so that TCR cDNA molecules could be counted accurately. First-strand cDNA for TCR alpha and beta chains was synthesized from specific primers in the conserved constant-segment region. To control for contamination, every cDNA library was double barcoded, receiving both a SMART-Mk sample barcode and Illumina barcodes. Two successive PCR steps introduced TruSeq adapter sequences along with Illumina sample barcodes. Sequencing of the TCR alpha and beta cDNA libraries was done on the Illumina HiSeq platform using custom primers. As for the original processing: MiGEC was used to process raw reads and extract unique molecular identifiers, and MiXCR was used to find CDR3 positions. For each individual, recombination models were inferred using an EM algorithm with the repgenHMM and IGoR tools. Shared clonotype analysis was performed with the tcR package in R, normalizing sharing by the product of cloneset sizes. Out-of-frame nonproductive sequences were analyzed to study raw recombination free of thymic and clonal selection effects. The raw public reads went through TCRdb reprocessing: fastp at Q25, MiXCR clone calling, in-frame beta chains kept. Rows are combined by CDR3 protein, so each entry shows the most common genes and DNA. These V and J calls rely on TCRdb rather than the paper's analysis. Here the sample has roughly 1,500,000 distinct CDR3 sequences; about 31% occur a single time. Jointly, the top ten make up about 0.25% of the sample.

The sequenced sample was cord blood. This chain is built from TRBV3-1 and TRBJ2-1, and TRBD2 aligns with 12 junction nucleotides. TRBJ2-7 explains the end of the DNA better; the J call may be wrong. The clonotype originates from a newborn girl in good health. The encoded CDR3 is CASGLAGSSYNEQYF. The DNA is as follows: TGTGCCAGCGGACTAGCGGGGAGCTCCTACAATGAGCAGTACTTC.